A selection of T cell receptor beta chains follows, all from one sample in a study of blood T cell repertoires in COVID-19. Clones were read by immunoSEQ multiplex PCR, and TCRdb kept only the in-frame ones, dropping some. The sample records about 99,000 clones, roughly 84% being singletons. The sequenced material came from peripheral blood. Every receptor here comes from a human donor in a cohort sampled during active COVID-19. Both conserved end residues are part of each CDR3. A D gene is named only where the DNA matches it firmly. Size is omitted from some rows. Given values are once, few, many or a class for expanded clones.

clone_size,v_call,j_call,d_call,cdr3_aa,cdr3_nt
once,TRBV11-2,TRBJ2-7,TRBD1,CASSFGTGSYEQYF,TGTGCCAGCAGCTTCGGGACAGGGAGCTACGAGCAGTACTTC
-,TRBV11-2,TRBJ2-4,TRBD2,CASSLVGGGAVAKNIQYF,TGTGCCAGCAGCTTGGTCGGCGGGGGGGCAGTGGCCAAAAACATTCAGTACTTC
-,TRBV3-1/TRBV3-2,TRBJ2-1,TRBD2,CASRPRTGLAGKSGEQFF,TGTGCCAGCAGACCCCGAACTGGACTAGCGGGGAAGAGCGGTGAGCAGTTCTTC
-,TRBV7-2,TRBJ2-5,TRBD2,CASSFQGLAGRETQYF,TGTGCCAGCAGCTTCCAAGGACTAGCGGGACGTGAGACCCAGTACTTC
-,TRBV6-5,TRBJ2-3,TRBD1,CASYRDRDINTQYF,TGTGCCAGCTACCGGGACAGGGATATTAATACGCAGTATTTT
once,TRBV10-3,TRBJ2-3,TRBD2,CAISDTLAEATDTQYF,TGTGCCATCAGTGATACCCTAGCGGAGGCCACAGATACGCAGTATTTT
-,TRBV5-4,TRBJ1-4,TRBD1,CASSLTTGERAEKLFF,TGTGCCAGCAGCTTGACGACAGGGGAGCGGGCTGAAAAACTGTTTTTT
-,TRBV23-1,TRBJ2-2,TRBD2,CASSQNPLAGAAREELFF,TGCGCCAGCAGCCAAAATCCCCTAGCGGGGGCTGCCCGGGAGGAGCTGTTTTTT
-,TRBV11-1,TRBJ1-4,TRBD1,CASSYDRGQLFF,TGTGCCAGCAGCTACGACAGGGGACAACTGTTTTTT
-,TRBV12-3/TRBV12-4,TRBJ2-7,-,CASSRLLGGEQYF,TGTGCCAGCAGCCGACTCTTAGGGGGCGAGCAGTACTTC
-,TRBV11-3,TRBJ1-5,-,CASSLDPRQPSNNQPQHF,TGTGCCAGCAGCTTAGACCCCCGACAGCCTAGTAATAATCAGCCCCAGCATTTT
-,TRBV14,TRBJ2-3,-,CASSQQGGSTQYF,TGTGCCAGCAGCCAACAGGGCGGTAGTACGCAGTATTTT
once,TRBV3-1/TRBV3-2,TRBJ2-7,-,CASSQDAGFNEQYF,TGTGCCAGCAGCCAAGATGCAGGGTTCAACGAGCAGTACTTC
-,TRBV3-1/TRBV3-2,TRBJ2-3,TRBD2,CASSQQGLAGDAPDTDTQYF,TGTGCCAGCAGCCAACAGGGACTAGCGGGGGACGCGCCGGACACAGATACGCAGTATTTT
-,TRBV19,TRBJ2-3,-,CASSIVGDMADTQYF,TGTGCCAGTAGTATAGTCGGGGACATGGCAGATACGCAGTATTTT
once,TRBV2,TRBJ1-2,TRBD1,CASRTTGDGYTF,TGTGCCAGCAGAACAACAGGGGATGGCTACACCTTC
-,TRBV14,TRBJ2-2,-,CASSHSVGRDSLINTGELFF,TGTGCCAGCAGCCATTCTGTGGGCAGAGACAGCTTAATTAACACCGGGGAGCTGTTTTTT
-,TRBV29-1,TRBJ1-5,-,CSVRLDINQPQHF,TGCAGCGTCCGCCTGGACATCAATCAGCCCCAGCATTTT
-,TRBV25-1,TRBJ1-3,TRBD1,CASSIQGVRGNTIYF,TGTGCCAGCAGCATCCAGGGGGTAAGGGGAAACACCATATATTTT
-,TRBV14,TRBJ1-1,-,CASSQDSLFEAFF,TGTGCCAGCAGCCAAGACTCCCTCTTTGAAGCTTTCTTT
once,TRBV6-6,TRBJ2-1,TRBD2,CASSYRLAGDNEQFF,TGTGCCAGCAGTTACCGGCTAGCGGGGGACAATGAGCAGTTCTTC
-,TRBV11-2,TRBJ2-1,TRBD1,CASSLGPGQGAYNEQFF,TGTGCCAGCAGCTTAGGCCCAGGGCAGGGGGCTTACAATGAGCAGTTCTTC
-,TRBV28,TRBJ1-2,TRBD1,CASSLGQRSGGYTF,TGTGCCAGCAGTTTGGGACAGAGGAGCGGTGGCTACACCTTC
-,TRBV11-2,TRBJ2-5,TRBD2,CASSFRASGIKETQYF,TGTGCCAGCAGCTTTCGGGCTAGCGGGATAAAGGAGACCCAGTACTTC
-,TRBV28,TRBJ1-1,TRBD1,CASSFFGTGTNTEAFF,TGTGCCAGCAGTTTCTTTGGGACAGGGACGAACACTGAAGCTTTCTTT
-,TRBV5-1,TRBJ2-3,TRBD2,CASSLGLAGTDTQYF,TGCGCCAGCAGCTTGGGTCTAGCGGGAACAGATACGCAGTATTTT
-,TRBV6-5,TRBJ2-5,TRBD2,CASTINPGLVETQYF,TGTGCCAGCACCATCAACCCCGGACTAGTTGAGACCCAGTACTTC
-,TRBV7-9,TRBJ2-1,TRBD2,CASSFFGGELAGDHNEQFF,TGTGCCAGCAGCTTTTTCGGTGGGGAACTAGCGGGGGACCACAATGAGCAGTTCTTC
-,TRBV19,TRBJ2-3,-,CASSIVHYSDTQYF,TGTGCCAGTAGTATAGTTCACTATTCGGATACGCAGTATTTT
-,TRBV15,TRBJ2-3,TRBD2,CATSRDRAGGIGTDTQYF,TGTGCCACCAGCAGAGATCGGGCGGGAGGAATCGGCACAGATACGCAGTATTTT
-,TRBV18,TRBJ1-5,TRBD1,CASSPPGTGGRQPQHF,TGTGCCAGCTCACCGCCCGGGACAGGGGGTCGGCAGCCCCAGCATTTT
-,TRBV6-1,TRBJ1-2,-,CASSESGTGYTF,TGTGCCAGCAGTGAAAGCGGGACCGGCTACACCTTC
-,TRBV24-1,TRBJ2-3,-,CATSPGTDTQYF,TGTGCCACCAGTCCTGGCACAGATACGCAGTATTTT
-,TRBV3-1/TRBV3-2,TRBJ2-1,TRBD1,CASSQGDRGLYNEQFF,TGTGCCAGCAGCCAAGGGGACAGGGGGTTGTACAATGAGCAGTTCTTC